A selection of T cell receptor beta chains follows, all from one sample in a study of blood T cell repertoires in COVID-19. Using immunoSEQ multiplex PCR, the repertoire was profiled, and TCRdb retains in-frame clones only, with some absent. This sample has under 130,000 clones, with 89% found just once. The sample consisted of peripheral blood. These receptors were taken from an elderly woman in a cohort sampled during active COVID-19. The CDR3 runs from the conserved cysteine through the conserved F or W. The D gene is left open where the match is weak. A clone size is listed for some rows: how often the clone was seen (once, few, many), or a class if it is expanded.

>TRBJ1-5|TRBV7-6|-|once
CASSPTGGYQPQHF
TGTGCCAGCAGCCCGACAGGAGGCTATCAGCCCCAGCATTTT
>TRBJ1-1|TRBV30|TRBD1|-
CAWRGQLNTEAFF
TGTGCCTGGAGGGGACAGCTGAACACTGAAGCTTTCTTT
>TRBJ1-2|TRBV6-5|-|once
CASSYSRTYGYTF
TGTGCCAGCAGTTACTCGAGAACCTATGGCTACACCTTC
>TRBJ2-7|TRBV28|TRBD2|-
CASSPGQVGGGEQYF
TGTGCCAGCAGCCCGGGGCAGGTTGGGGGGGGCGAGCAGTACTTC
>TRBJ2-1|TRBV19|-|-
CASSKQGGDEQFF
TGTGCCAGTAGTAAACAGGGCGGCGATGAGCAGTTCTTC
>TRBJ2-6|TRBV27|TRBD1|-
CASSSGQGASGANVLTF
TGTGCCAGCAGTTCAGGACAGGGGGCGTCAGGGGCCAACGTCCTGACTTTC
>TRBJ2-7|TRBV7-8|-|-
CARRRSRSAYEQYF
TGTGCCAGGAGACGATCGAGGTCCGCCTACGAGCAGTACTTC
>TRBJ2-5|TRBV19|-|-
CASSLGSKETQYF
TGTGCCAGTAGTTTAGGTAGTAAAGAGACCCAGTACTTC
>TRBJ1-1|TRBV29-1|TRBD1|-
CSVELLGQGNTEAFF
TGCAGCGTTGAACTACTGGGACAGGGTAACACTGAAGCTTTCTTT
>TRBJ1-5|TRBV28|TRBD1|-
CASSGGTVNQPQHF
TGTGCCAGCAGCGGAGGGACAGTCAATCAGCCCCAGCATTTT
>TRBJ1-2|TRBV27|TRBD1|-
CASRLGTGGLANYGYTF
TGTGCCAGCCGACTAGGGACAGGGGGTCTCGCTAACTATGGCTACACCTTC
>TRBJ2-1|TRBV9|-|-
CASSGGGPYNEQFF
TGTGCCAGCAGCGGTGGTGGGCCTTACAATGAGCAGTTCTTC
>TRBJ2-1|TRBV7-9|TRBD2|-
CASSLASGWYNEQFF
TGTGCCAGCAGCTTAGCTAGCGGGTGGTACAATGAGCAGTTCTTC
>TRBJ2-1|TRBV27|-|-
CASSLIGGNEQFF
TGTGCCAGCAGTTTGATAGGGGGCAATGAGCAGTTCTTC
>TRBJ1-1|TRBV10-3|-|once
CAISEGSTNTEAFF
TGTGCCATCAGTGAGGGCAGTACGAACACTGAAGCTTTCTTT
>TRBJ2-3|TRBV7-3|TRBD2|-
CASSPRLAGDTDTQYF
TGTGCCAGCAGCCCCAGACTAGCGGGGGACACAGATACGCAGTATTTT
>TRBJ1-5|TRBV4-2|-|few
CASSSQALGLSNQPQHF
TGTGCCAGCAGCTCCCAGGCCCTGGGGCTGAGCAATCAGCCCCAGCATTTT
>TRBJ2-7|TRBV5-1|TRBD1|-
CASSVTGDPYEQYF
TGCGCCAGCAGCGTAACAGGGGACCCCTACGAGCAGTACTTC
>TRBJ2-3|TRBV5-1|TRBD2|-
CASSLLAGATDTQYF
TGCGCCAGCAGCTTGCTAGCGGGAGCAACAGATACGCAGTATTTT
>TRBJ1-3|TRBV11-2|-|medium-sized
CASSMGGSPGNTIYF
TGTGCCAGCAGCATGGGGGGGTCCCCTGGAAACACCATATATTTT
>TRBJ2-2|TRBV2|-|-
CASSSGASWNTGELFF
TGTGCCAGCAGTTCTGGCGCTAGTTGGAACACCGGGGAGCTGTTTTTT
>TRBJ1-6|TRBV3-1/TRBV3-2|TRBD1|-
CASSQVRGESPLHF
TGTGCCAGCAGCCAAGTCAGGGGGGAATCACCCCTCCACTTT
>TRBJ2-1|TRBV7-2|TRBD2|-
CASSSGLAGGFGSYNEQFF
TGTGCCAGCAGCTCGGGACTAGCGGGGGGGTTCGGGTCCTACAATGAGCAGTTCTTC
>TRBJ2-7|TRBV3-1/TRBV3-2|-|-
CASSQGEAYEQYF
TGTGCCAGCAGCCAAGGCGAGGCCTACGAGCAGTACTTC
>TRBJ2-3|TRBV2|-|-
CASRTALGDTQYF
TGTGCCAGCAGGACAGCCCTAGGGGATACGCAGTATTTT
>TRBJ2-7|TRBV5-1|TRBD1|-
CASSPDRLGEQYF
TGCGCCAGCAGCCCGGACAGGTTGGGGGAGCAGTACTTC
>TRBJ1-1|TRBV7-3|-|-
CASSLGREGRGAFF
TGTGCCAGCAGCTTAGGGAGGGAAGGGAGAGGGGCTTTCTTT
>TRBJ2-5|TRBV7-2|TRBD2|-
CASSLVASGNSETQYF
TGTGCCAGCAGCTTAGTCGCTAGCGGGAACTCGGAGACCCAGTACTTC
>TRBJ1-2|TRBV28|TRBD1|-
CASSIWDRVVYGYTF
TGTGCCAGCAGCATTTGGGACAGGGTAGTCTATGGCTACACCTTC
>TRBJ1-2|TRBV7-2|TRBD1|-
CASSLVDRAYGYTF
TGTGCCAGCAGCTTAGTCGACAGGGCTTATGGCTACACCTTC
>TRBJ2-1|TRBV9|-|-
CASSVEGGRAYNEQFF
TGTGCCAGCAGCGTAGAAGGGGGTAGAGCCTACAATGAGCAGTTCTTC
>TRBJ1-4|TRBV3-1/TRBV3-2|TRBD1|-
CASRPQGEGEKLFF
TGTGCCAGCAGACCACAGGGGGAGGGTGAAAAACTGTTTTTT
>TRBJ2-1|TRBV5-1|-|-
CASSPYTSGSYNEQFF
TGCGCCAGCAGCCCTTACACCTCGGGCTCCTACAATGAGCAGTTCTTC
>TRBJ2-1|TRBV6-5|-|-
CASRETPIDEQFF
TGTGCCAGCAGGGAGACCCCGATAGACGAGCAGTTCTTC
>TRBJ2-3|TRBV5-1|-|-
CASGIGATSTDTQYF
TGCGCCAGCGGCATAGGAGCTACTAGCACAGATACGCAGTATTTT
>TRBJ2-3|TRBV5-4|-|-
CASSLAGFTDTQYF
TGTGCCAGCAGCTTGGCCGGGTTCACAGATACGCAGTATTTT
>TRBJ2-5|TRBV18|-|-
CASSSGNEETQYF
TGTGCCAGCTCAAGTGGTAATGAGGAGACCCAGTACTTC
>TRBJ1-3|TRBV19|-|-
CASRGAAFSGNTIYF
TGTGCCAGTAGAGGGGCCGCCTTCTCTGGAAACACCATATATTTT
>TRBJ1-5|TRBV7-2|TRBD1|-
CASSSRTGGNQPQHF
TGTGCCAGCAGCTCCCGGACAGGGGGAAATCAGCCCCAGCATTTT
>TRBJ2-7|TRBV5-8|TRBD1|-
CASSSYRVGGQGYF
TGTGCCAGCAGCTCATACCGGGTAGGGGGCCAGGGATACTTC
>TRBJ2-3|TRBV18|TRBD2|-
CASSPPPGASGGRTDTQYF
TGTGCCAGCTCACCACCCCCCGGTGCTAGCGGGGGCCGCACAGATACGCAGTATTTT
>TRBJ2-2|TRBV7-8|TRBD1|-
CASSLRQGTNTGELFF
TGTGCCAGCAGCTTGCGACAGGGGACAAACACCGGGGAGCTGTTTTTT
>TRBJ2-7|TRBV15|-|-
CATSRQQGNEQYF
TGTGCCACCAGCAGACAACAGGGTAACGAGCAGTACTTC
>TRBJ2-3|TRBV28|-|-
CASSSQGIADTQYF
TGTGCCAGCAGTTCTCAGGGGATTGCAGATACGCAGTATTTT
>TRBJ2-1|TRBV7-3|-|-
CASSSHAVGLSYNEQFF
TGTGCCAGCAGCTCCCATGCTGTGGGACTGTCCTACAATGAGCAGTTCTTC
>TRBJ1-6|TRBV30|TRBD1|-
CAWGDRGNSPLHF
TGTGCCTGGGGGGACAGGGGAAATTCACCCCTCCACTTT
>TRBJ1-2|TRBV24-1|TRBD1|few
CATSDGTDRKGYTF
TGTGCCACCAGTGACGGGACAGACAGAAAGGGCTACACCTTC
>TRBJ2-7|TRBV4-1|TRBD1|-
CASSQTWTGGEVNEQYF
TGCGCCAGCAGCCAAACTTGGACAGGGGGCGAAGTAAACGAGCAGTACTTC
>TRBJ1-6|TRBV5-3|TRBD1|-
CARSFSTLDRAFRSPLHF
TGTGCCAGAAGCTTTTCAACCCTGGACAGGGCGTTTCGATCACCCCTCCACTTT
>TRBJ1-5|TRBV19|-|-
CASSIPAGFDSNQPQHF
TGTGCCAGTAGTATCCCGGCGGGGTTTGATAGCAATCAGCCCCAGCATTTT
>TRBJ1-1|TRBV6-4|-|-
CASSLTVNTEAFF
TGTGCCAGCAGCCTGACAGTGAACACTGAAGCTTTCTTT
>TRBJ1-5|TRBV5-1|-|-
CASSFEGTFYQPQHF
TGCGCCAGCAGCTTTGAAGGGACTTTTTATCAGCCCCAGCATTTT
>TRBJ2-1|TRBV5-1|TRBD2|-
CASADSGVNEQFF
TGCGCCAGCGCGGATAGCGGGGTAAATGAGCAGTTCTTC
>TRBJ2-2|TRBV10-2|TRBD1|-
CAGGGTGDTGELFF
TGCGCCGGTGGGGGGACAGGGGACACCGGGGAGCTGTTTTTT